A selection of T cell receptor beta chains follows, all from one sample in a study of shared clonotypes between healthy human individuals. Sequencing used immunoSEQ multiplex PCR; TCRdb keeps in-frame clones, though not all of them. Of around 1.9 million clones listed, 93% are singletons. The sequencing sample was made of naive CD8+ T cells from PBMCs. The receptors here all came from a man aged 18 to 35 in good health. Some clones in this sample may be carry-over from other donors' samples. CDR3s include the opening cysteine and the closing phenylalanine or tryptophan. D genes are given only for firm matches.

D gene	J gene	V gene	CDR3 protein	CDR3 DNA
NA	TRBJ2-7	TRBV5-4	CASSFTGAPSEQYF	TGTGCCAGCAGCTTCACCGGGGCCCCATCCGAGCAGTACTTC
NA	TRBJ1-1	TRBV27	CASSLGGAMNTEAFF	TGTGCCAGCAGTTTAGGGGGGGCAATGAACACTGAAGCTTTCTTT
NA	TRBJ2-7	TRBV28	CASSPLGDSSSYEQYF	TGTGCCAGCAGTCCCCTCGGGGATAGCTCCAGCTACGAGCAGTACTTC
NA	TRBJ2-1	TRBV9	CASDTSGTGNEQFF	TGTGCCAGCGATACTAGCGGGACAGGGAATGAGCAGTTCTTC
NA	TRBJ2-1	TRBV11-2	CASSTQGSSYNEQFF	TGTGCCAGCAGCACGCAGGGTTCATCCTACAATGAGCAGTTCTTC
TRBD1	TRBJ2-4	TRBV28	CASSRTGGPKNIQYF	TGTGCCAGCAGTCGGACAGGGGGTCCCAAAAACATTCAGTACTTC
TRBD1	TRBJ2-5	TRBV27	CASSFNRGHETQYF	TGTGCCAGCAGTTTTAACAGGGGGCACGAGACCCAGTACTTC
TRBD2	TRBJ2-7	TRBV27	CASWGSGTAYEQYF	TGTGCCAGCTGGGGTAGCGGGACGGCCTACGAGCAGTACTTC
NA	TRBJ2-7	TRBV2	CASLEGTSYEQYF	TGTGCCAGCCTAGAAGGGACCTCCTACGAGCAGTACTTC
TRBD2	TRBJ2-1	TRBV28	CASSLAGLAVLNEQFF	TGTGCCAGCAGTTTAGCGGGACTAGCGGTTTTGAATGAGCAGTTCTTC
NA	TRBJ2-7	TRBV29-1	CSVAPTDSYEQYF	TGCAGCGTTGCTCCGACAGACTCCTACGAGCAGTACTTC
TRBD1	TRBJ2-3	TRBV15	CATSRGTGSQDTQYF	TGTGCCACCAGCAGAGGGACAGGGTCCCAAGATACGCAGTATTTT
TRBD1	TRBJ1-2	TRBV6-5	CASSPQGPGGYTF	TGTGCCAGCAGCCCACAGGGGCCGGGTGGCTACACCTTC
NA	TRBJ2-5	TRBV7-8	CASSHTEFQENQYF	TGTGCCAGCAGCCATACTGAGTTCCAAGAGAACCAGTACTTC
NA	TRBJ1-5	TRBV10-3	CAISEVGDSNQPQHF	TGTGCCATCAGTGAGGTTGGCGATAGCAATCAGCCCCAGCATTTT